This TCR beta chain was recovered during a study of OX40 agonist ivuxolimab in advanced cancers. At cycle 4 day 1, cycle 7 day 1, and baseline, blood was sampled. Looked up from germline, CDR1 is SEHNR and CDR2 is FQNEAQ (reference sequence). Trimming pared 4 bases from V and 3 bases from J, leaving 14 bases between. The CDR3 totals 15 residues. In the case of this clone: Its antigen is not identified.

Libraries were prepared by immunoSEQ multiplex PCR; TCRdb keeps only in-frame clonotypes and omits some of them. The repertoire holds about 80,000 clones, with 84% as singletons. Findings of the study overall: At 0.1 to 3.0 mg/kg and by week 6, clonal expansion occurred in CD4+ and CD8+ blood T cells. The average count of expanded clones was higher among CD8+ T cells than among CD4+.

The sequencing used CD4+ or CD8+ T cells sorted from blood, collected in a trial of the OX40 agonist ivuxolimab. This clonotype originated in an adult with an advanced solid tumor such as melanoma, head and neck, liver or kidney cancer. The V and J genes are TRBV7-9 and TRBJ2-3, with D possibly matching TRBD2 (6 bases). The CDR3 coding sequence is TGTGCCAGCAGCTCCACGGGGACTTTGACAGATACGCAGTATTTT. It codes for CASSSTGTLTDTQYF.